These T cell receptor beta chains were read from a single sample in a study of blood T cell repertoires in COVID-19. Generated by immunoSEQ multiplex PCR, the TCRdb table keeps only in-frame clones and is missing some. This table holds 150,000 to 200,000 clones, about 88% found once. Sample: peripheral blood. These receptors were taken from a man aged 55 to 70 with acute or convalescent COVID-19. Both conserved end residues are part of each CDR3. Each record gives: D gene, V gene, clone size, J gene, CDR3 length, CDR3 protein, CDR3 DNA. D genes are given only for firm matches. Clone size is not always given. Where it is, it says once, few, many or a class for expanded clones.

D: .; V: TRBV27; size: .; J: TRBJ2-5; length: 15; CDR3: CASSPYRAQKETQYF; DNA: TGTGCCAGCAGTCCTTACAGGGCCCAGAAAGAGACCCAGTACTTC
D: .; V: TRBV24-1; size: .; J: TRBJ2-3; length: 16; CDR3: CATSDSRGFSTDTQYF; DNA: TGTGCCACCAGTGACTCTAGAGGATTCAGCACAGATACGCAGTATTTT
D: .; V: TRBV12-3/TRBV12-4; size: .; J: TRBJ2-2; length: 12; CDR3: CASSLALGGGVF; DNA: TGTGCCAGCAGTTTAGCGCTGGGAGGCGGGGTTTTT
D: .; V: TRBV19; size: .; J: TRBJ1-2; length: 14; CDR3: CASRTDRFRDGYTF; DNA: TGTGCCAGTAGGACCGACAGGTTTAGGGATGGCTACACCTTC
D: TRBD1; V: TRBV24-1; size: .; J: TRBJ2-1; length: 16; CDR3: CATSDPTGGSYNEQFF; DNA: TGTGCCACCAGTGATCCTACAGGGGGCTCCTACAATGAGCAGTTCTTC
D: .; V: TRBV3-1/TRBV3-2; size: once; J: TRBJ1-2; length: 12; CDR3: CAGSNGGSGYTF; DNA: TGTGCCGGCTCGAACGGGGGAAGTGGCTACACCTTC
D: TRBD1; V: TRBV18; size: .; J: TRBJ1-1; length: 15; CDR3: CASSQAGGANTEAFF; DNA: TGTGCCAGCTCACAAGCAGGGGGCGCGAACACTGAAGCTTTCTTT
D: .; V: TRBV18; size: .; J: TRBJ2-3; length: 13; CDR3: CASSPPTTDTQYF; DNA: TGTGCCAGCTCACCGCCGACAACAGATACGCAGTATTTT
D: .; V: TRBV7-9; size: .; J: TRBJ2-3; length: 12; CDR3: CASSLHTDTQYF; DNA: TGTGCCAGCAGCTTACACACAGATACGCAGTATTTT
D: TRBD1; V: TRBV6-5; size: once; J: TRBJ1-1; length: 12; CDR3: CASKEGASEAFF; DNA: TGTGCCAGCAAAGAGGGGGCCTCTGAAGCTTTCTTT
D: .; V: TRBV6-1; size: .; J: TRBJ1-4; length: 14; CDR3: CASSERRANEKLFF; DNA: TGTGCCAGCAGTGAACGGAGGGCCAATGAAAAACTGTTTTTT
D: TRBD1; V: TRBV7-2; size: few; J: TRBJ1-1; length: 13; CDR3: CASRGQVGTEAFF; DNA: TGTGCCAGCAGAGGACAGGTGGGAACTGAAGCTTTCTTT
D: TRBD1; V: TRBV18; size: .; J: TRBJ1-2; length: 16; CDR3: CASSPTDRGQAGGYTF; DNA: TGTGCCAGCTCACCGACGGATCGAGGACAGGCGGGTGGCTACACCTTC
D: TRBD1; V: TRBV11-3; size: .; J: TRBJ2-2; length: 16; CDR3: CASSTRDRARTGELFF; DNA: TGTGCCAGCAGCACCAGGGACAGGGCGAGGACCGGGGAGCTGTTTTTT
D: .; V: TRBV9; size: .; J: TRBJ2-2; length: 15; CDR3: CASSPRVRLAGELFF; DNA: TGTGCCAGCAGCCCCCGCGTACGCCTCGCCGGGGAGCTGTTTTTT
D: .; V: TRBV7-2; size: .; J: TRBJ2-7; length: 14; CDR3: CASSPTGRVHEQYF; DNA: TGTGCCAGCAGCCCCACAGGGAGAGTGCACGAGCAGTACTTC
D: TRBD1; V: TRBV7-3; size: .; J: TRBJ2-5; length: 13; CDR3: CASSADRRETQYF; DNA: TGTGCCAGCAGCGCGGACAGGAGGGAGACCCAGTACTTC
D: TRBD1; V: TRBV6-2/TRBV6-3; size: .; J: TRBJ1-5; length: 15; CDR3: CASSYSDRVGQPQHF; DNA: TGTGCCAGCAGTTACTCCGACAGGGTGGGTCAGCCCCAGCATTTT
D: TRBD1; V: TRBV5-5; size: .; J: TRBJ1-3; length: 16; CDR3: CASSYEPGQGVYTIYF; DNA: TGTGCCAGCAGCTATGAGCCGGGACAGGGGGTTTACACCATATATTTT
D: TRBD1; V: TRBV27; size: .; J: TRBJ1-4; length: 15; CDR3: CASRGYRGGNEKLFF; DNA: TGTGCCAGCAGGGGATACAGGGGTGGTAATGAAAAACTGTTTTTT
D: TRBD1; V: TRBV5-5; size: .; J: TRBJ1-1; length: 14; CDR3: CASSLRTGNTEAFF; DNA: TGTGCCAGCAGCTTGAGGACAGGGAACACTGAAGCTTTCTTT
D: .; V: TRBV18; size: .; J: TRBJ1-5; length: 15; CDR3: CASSLGGDSNQPQHF; DNA: TGTGCCAGCTCACTCGGCGGGGATAGCAATCAGCCCCAGCATTTT
D: TRBD1; V: TRBV20-1; size: .; J: TRBJ1-2; length: 15; CDR3: CSASRPRGTGYGYTF; DNA: TGCAGTGCTAGTCGCCCCCGAGGGACAGGCTATGGCTACACCTTC
D: .; V: TRBV6-4; size: .; J: TRBJ2-3; length: 14; CDR3: CASSDPGVKDTQYF; DNA: TGTGCCAGCAGTGACCCCGGAGTTAAAGATACGCAGTATTTT
D: TRBD1; V: TRBV6-5; size: .; J: TRBJ2-5; length: 13; CDR3: CASNPGGGETQYF; DNA: TGTGCCAGCAACCCAGGGGGCGGCGAGACCCAGTACTTC
D: TRBD1; V: TRBV6-5; size: .; J: TRBJ1-4; length: 14; CDR3: CASSSGRGHRKLFF; DNA: TGTGCCAGCAGCTCAGGCAGGGGGCATCGAAAACTGTTTTTT
D: .; V: TRBV7-9; size: few; J: TRBJ1-1; length: 15; CDR3: CASSPLGMRGTEAFF; DNA: TGTGCCAGCAGTCCGCTAGGCATGAGGGGGACTGAAGCTTTCTTT
D: .; V: TRBV27; size: once; J: TRBJ1-1; length: 13; CDR3: CASSLASGTEAFF; DNA: TGTGCCAGCAGTTTGGCCAGCGGGACTGAAGCTTTCTTT
D: .; V: TRBV11-2; size: .; J: TRBJ2-2; length: 17; CDR3: CASSAVAGGANTGELFF; DNA: TGTGCCAGCAGCGCAGTCGCCGGCGGCGCGAACACCGGGGAGCTGTTTTTT
D: TRBD2; V: TRBV5-1; size: .; J: TRBJ2-5; length: 17; CDR3: CASSLGLAASNQETQYF; DNA: TGCGCCAGCAGCTTGGGACTAGCGGCTTCCAACCAAGAGACCCAGTACTTC
D: TRBD2; V: TRBV9; size: .; J: TRBJ2-1; length: 14; CDR3: CASSLRTSGGKQFF; DNA: TGTGCCAGCAGCCTGCGGACTAGCGGGGGGAAGCAGTTCTTC
D: TRBD1; V: TRBV30; size: .; J: TRBJ1-2; length: 16; CDR3: CAWNLASKGAGSGYTF; DNA: TGTGCCTGGAACTTGGCATCAAAGGGGGCTGGGTCTGGCTACACCTTC